One and the same sample provided the 18 T cell receptor beta chains below, sequenced in a study. Each CDR3 protein gets one entry after TCRdb re-called the RT-PCR reads with MiXCR. The data hold around 700,000 distinct CDR3 sequences, with 11% to 15% observed a single time. Material for sequencing was memory CD4+ T cells from blood. The receptors were gathered from a female donor in good health, serving as a healthy control.

Many counts were recorded for this clonotype. This chain links TRBV20-1 with TRBJ1-1; D unclear. This CDR3 contains 12 residues. Germline CDR1 is DFQATT and CDR2 is SNEGSKA (reference sequence). Trimming pared 6 bases from V and 2 bases from J, leaving 10 bases between. DNA of the CDR3: TGCAGTGCCGAGGGCCCTAACACTGAAGCTTTCTTT. Encoded protein: CSAEGPNTEAFF.

The sample holds a few counts of this clonotype. The chain couples TRBV7-8 to TRBJ2-7; 9 bases match TRBD2. Per germline, CDR1 SGHVS and CDR2 FQNEAQ. With 5 bases clipped from V and 7 bases from J, the junction kept 12 bases outside the gene matches. There are 15 residues in the CDR3. CDR3 coding DNA: TGTGCCAGCAGCATTAGCGGGAGCGGATTTGAAGAGCAGTACTTC. It codes for CASSISGSGFEEQYF.

This clonotype turned up a few times. The rearrangement links TRBV10-3 to TRBJ2-3; no clear D gene. CDR3 length equals 16 residues. With 0 bases removed from V and 3 bases from J, the gap between germline ends came to 13 bases. Germline V gene lookup returns CDR1 ENHRY and CDR2 SYGVKD. In DNA, the CDR3 is TGTGCCATCAGTGAGTCGGAAGAACGGCGGACAGATACGCAGTATTTT. Protein sequence: CAISESEERRTDTQYF.

The CDR3: CASSHLYRGNGELFF. DNA for the CDR3: TGTGCCAGCAGCCACCTCTACAGGGGGAACGGGGAGCTGTTTTTT. V and J are TRBV3-1 and TRBJ2-2; the match to TRBD1 covers 8 bases. CDR1 LGHDT and CDR2 YNNKEL come from the germline V gene (reference sequence). V trimming: 3 bases; J trimming: 7 bases; junction bases outside the gene matches: 7. The CDR3 runs to 15 residues.

The table lists this clonotype with many counts. The V call is TRBV12-3 or TRBV12-4, the J call TRBJ1-1; 7 nucleotides match TRBD1. The junction had 5 bases not matched to a gene; V was cut back by 0 bases and J by 4 bases. The CDR3 has 15 amino acids. Here the CDR3 DNA reads TGTGCCAGCAGTTTAGCGCGTCGGGACAGCACTGAAGCTTTCTTT. Its protein is CASSLARRDSTEAFF.

This clonotype was detected only a few times. This CDR3 reads CASSRGRTSYEQYF. The CDR3 coding sequence is TGTGCCAGCAGTCGCGGACGGACTTCCTACGAGCAGTACTTC. This chain joins TRBV11-1 and TRBJ2-7; the D gene is possibly TRBD2 (5 bases). The CDR3 covers 14 residues. The ends were cut back, 6 bases at V and 1 base at J, with 13 bases in the middle. Germline V gene sequence: CDR1 SGHAT, CDR2 FQDESV (reference sequence).

Ten or more counts support this clonotype. The V and J genes are TRBV20-1 and TRBJ2-7; 10 nucleotides line up with TRBD1. The CDR3 runs to 13 residues. Trimming removed 5 bases from V and 2 bases from J; junction bases left unmatched: 3. Germline loops: CDR1 DFQATT, CDR2 SNEGSKA (reference sequence). The CDR3 coding sequence is TGCAGTGCTTCTGGACAGGGGGCCTACGAGCAGTACTTC. Translated: CSASGQGAYEQYF.

This clonotype showed up many times. The chain has TRBV10-3 and TRBJ1-5, with a possible D match to TRBD1 (5 bases). V lost 3 bases, J lost 2 bases, and 11 bases lay in between. This CDR3 has 15 residues. Germline V gene sequence: CDR1 ENHRY, CDR2 SYGVKD. CDR3 nucleotide sequence: TGTGCCATCAGTGAAACCGGGACCCGCAATCAGCCCCAGCATTTT. Protein sequence: CAISETGTRNQPQHF.

This chain connects TRBV12-3 or TRBV12-4 to TRBJ1-2; 7 bases fit TRBD1. Unmatched junction bases numbered 20, after V lost 3 bases and J lost 1 base. The CDR3 has 20 amino acids. In DNA, the CDR3 is TGTGCCAGCAGTTTCGGTTTTTGGGCCAGGGGGTCCCCCCTTAACTATGGCTACACCTTC. Protein product: CASSFGFWARGSPLNYGYTF.

This clonotype was detected ten times or more. This chain uses TRBV6-6 with TRBJ2-1; D tentatively reads TRBD1 or TRBD2 (5 bases each). CDR3 length equals 15 residues. In germline, CDR1 is MNHNY, CDR2 SVGAGI (reference sequence). The germline V and J ends were trimmed by 8 bases and 7 bases, with 21 bases remaining between them. CDR3: CASAHSGRQVNEQFF. Here the CDR3 DNA reads TGTGCCAGCGCTCACTCGGGGCGGCAGGTGAATGAGCAGTTCTTC.

This sequence joins TRBV29-1 and TRBJ2-1, with 9 bases that match TRBD1. J gave up 7 bases and V 7 bases, and 5 bases lay outside the gene matches. Germline loops: CDR1 SQVTM, CDR2 ANQGSEA. This CDR3 contains 12 residues. CDR3 in amino acids: CSARTGENEQFF. The CDR3 DNA follows: TGCAGCGCCCGGACAGGGGAGAATGAGCAGTTCTTC.

This clonotype was recorded at least ten times. The V and J genes are TRBV12-3 or TRBV12-4 and TRBJ1-3; D is unresolved. The ends were cut back, 6 bases at V and 0 bases at J, with 15 bases in the middle. The CDR3 has 16 residues. As DNA, the CDR3 is TGTGCCAGCAGCGGTGGCAGTCCTAGCTCTGGAAACACCATATATTTT. This encodes CASSGGSPSSGNTIYF.

This clonotype was seen a handful of times. One end of the junction fails to match germline, which may point to a read error. This chain joins TRBV5-6 and TRBJ2-4; maybe TRBD1 (6 bases). This CDR3 contains 13 residues. Germline V gene lookup returns CDR1 SGHDT and CDR2 YYEEEE. The CDR3 nucleotides are TGTGCCAGCAGCTTGGGATCAGGGGCTGGGATTCACTTC. It encodes CASSLGSGAGIHF. Drawing the rest from reference TRBV5-6 and TRBJ2-4, the complete variable domain is DAGVTQSPTHLIKTRGQQVTLRCSPKSGHDTVSWYQQALGQGPQFIFQYYEEEERQRGNFPDRFSGHQFPNYSSELNVNALLLGDSALYLCASSLGSGAGIHFGAGTRLSVL.

This chain joins TRBV28 and TRBJ1-5; D ambiguous. The germline gives CDR1 MDHEN, CDR2 SYDVKM. This CDR3 is built from 14 residues. With 3 bases removed from V and 5 bases from J, the gap between germline ends came to 11 bases. The CDR3 region has the DNA TGTGCCAGCAGTTTTGACATGGTATATCAGCCCCAGCATTTT. Amino acids: CASSFDMVYQPQHF.

This clonotype has a count of ten or more. The genes are TRBV10-3 and TRBJ1-1; TRBD1 aligns across 8 bases. This CDR3 spans 13 amino acids. Germline V gives CDR1 ENHRY, CDR2 SYGVKD. After removal of 0 bases from V and 10 bases from J, the junction contained 4 bases not matched to a gene. CDR3 amino acids: CAISESQGDRAFF. As DNA, the CDR3 is TGTGCCATCAGTGAGTCACAGGGGGACCGAGCTTTCTTT.

The chain employs TRBV3-1 and TRBJ2-7, with 9 nucleotides matching TRBD1. This CDR3 has 15 residues. J gave up 5 bases and V 6 bases, and 11 bases lay outside the gene matches. CDR1 is LGHDT, CDR2 YNNKEL, per germline (reference sequence). CDR3 in amino acids: CASSPSYRGLNEQYF. CDR3 DNA: TGTGCCAGCAGTCCTTCCTACAGGGGGCTAAACGAGCAGTACTTC.

This clonotype has ten or more counts. The chain is built from TRBV20-1 and TRBJ1-6; D remains unclear. Germline CDR1 is DFQATT and CDR2 is SNEGSKA (reference sequence). The CDR3 is 13 amino acids. Trimming left V 4 bases short and J 8 bases short, with 12 bases between. CDR3 coding DNA: TGCAGTGCTATAGGACGTAACGATTCACCCCTCCACTTT. Encoded protein: CSAIGRNDSPLHF.

The sample holds many counts of this clonotype. V usage is TRBV12-3 or TRBV12-4 and J usage is TRBJ2-2; possible D gene TRBD2, 6 bases. This CDR3 is built from 14 residues. Trimming removed 4 bases from V and 3 bases from J, with 9 bases in between. The CDR3 DNA sequence: TGTGCCAGCAGTTCATGGGGGGACACCGGGGAGCTGTTTTTT. Translated, it gives CASSSWGDTGELFF.